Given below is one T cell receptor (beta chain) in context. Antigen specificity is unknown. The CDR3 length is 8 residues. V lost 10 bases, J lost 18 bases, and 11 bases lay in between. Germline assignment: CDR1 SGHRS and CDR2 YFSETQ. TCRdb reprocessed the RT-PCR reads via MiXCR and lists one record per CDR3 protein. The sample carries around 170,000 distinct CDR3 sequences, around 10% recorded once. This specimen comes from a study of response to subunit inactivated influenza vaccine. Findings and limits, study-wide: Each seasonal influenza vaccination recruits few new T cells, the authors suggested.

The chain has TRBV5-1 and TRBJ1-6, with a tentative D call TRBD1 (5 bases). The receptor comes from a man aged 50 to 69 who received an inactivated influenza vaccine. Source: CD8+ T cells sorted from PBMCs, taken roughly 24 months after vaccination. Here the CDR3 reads CAGGLYHF. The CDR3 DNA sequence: TGCGCCGGGGGTCTTTACCACTTT.